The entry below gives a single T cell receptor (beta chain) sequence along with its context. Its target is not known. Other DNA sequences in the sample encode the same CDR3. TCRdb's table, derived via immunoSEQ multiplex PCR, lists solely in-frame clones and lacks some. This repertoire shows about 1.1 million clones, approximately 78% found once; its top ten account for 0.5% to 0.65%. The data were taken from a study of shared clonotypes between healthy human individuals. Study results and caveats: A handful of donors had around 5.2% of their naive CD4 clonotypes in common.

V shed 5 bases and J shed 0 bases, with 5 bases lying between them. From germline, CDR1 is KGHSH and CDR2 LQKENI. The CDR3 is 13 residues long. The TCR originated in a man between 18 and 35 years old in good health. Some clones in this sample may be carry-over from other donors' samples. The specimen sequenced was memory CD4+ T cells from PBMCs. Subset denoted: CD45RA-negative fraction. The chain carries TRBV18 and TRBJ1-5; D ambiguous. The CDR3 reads CASSRDSNQPQHF. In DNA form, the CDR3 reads TGTGCCAGCTCAAGGGATAGCAATCAGCCCCAGCATTTT. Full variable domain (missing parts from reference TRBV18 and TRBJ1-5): NAGVMQNPRHLVRRRGQEARLRCSPMKGHSHVYWYRQLPEEGLKFMVYLQKENIIDESGMPKERFSAEFPKEGPSILRIQQVVRGDSAAYFCASSRDSNQPQHFGDGTRLSIL.